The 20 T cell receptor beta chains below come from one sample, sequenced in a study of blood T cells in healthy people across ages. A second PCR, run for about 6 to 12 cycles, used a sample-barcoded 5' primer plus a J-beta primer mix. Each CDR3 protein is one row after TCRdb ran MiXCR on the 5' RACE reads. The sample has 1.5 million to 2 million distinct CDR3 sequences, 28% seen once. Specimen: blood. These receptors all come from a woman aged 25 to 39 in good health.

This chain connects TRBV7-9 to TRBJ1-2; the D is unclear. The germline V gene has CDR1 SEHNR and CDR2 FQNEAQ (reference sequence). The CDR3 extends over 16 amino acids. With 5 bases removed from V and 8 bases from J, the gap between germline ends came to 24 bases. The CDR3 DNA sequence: TGTGCCAGCAGCGGTCCCCAGCATGCAATCGAGGGCGGCTACACCTTC. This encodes CASSGPQHAIEGGYTF.

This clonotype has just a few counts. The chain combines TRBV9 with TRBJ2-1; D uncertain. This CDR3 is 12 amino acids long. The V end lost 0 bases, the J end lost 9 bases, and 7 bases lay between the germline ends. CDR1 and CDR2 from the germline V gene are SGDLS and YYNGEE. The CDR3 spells CASSVGDTEQFF. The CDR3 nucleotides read TGTGCCAGCAGCGTAGGGGATACTGAGCAGTTCTTC.

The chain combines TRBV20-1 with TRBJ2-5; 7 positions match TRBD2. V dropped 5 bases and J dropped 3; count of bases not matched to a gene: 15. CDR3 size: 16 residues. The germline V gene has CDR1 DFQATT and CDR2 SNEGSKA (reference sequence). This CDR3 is CSAATAGLKIKETQYF. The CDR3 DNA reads TGCAGTGCTGCGACAGCGGGGCTAAAGATCAAAGAGACCCAGTACTTC.

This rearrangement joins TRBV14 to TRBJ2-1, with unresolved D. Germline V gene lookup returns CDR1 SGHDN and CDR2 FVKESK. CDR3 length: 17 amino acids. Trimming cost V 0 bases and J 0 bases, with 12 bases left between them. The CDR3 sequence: CASSQDIAKSSYNEQFF. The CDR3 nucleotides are TGTGCCAGCAGCCAAGATATCGCCAAGAGCTCCTACAATGAGCAGTTCTTC. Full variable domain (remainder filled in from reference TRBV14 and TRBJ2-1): EAGVTQFPSHSVIEKGQTVTLRCDPISGHDNLYWYRRVMGKEIKFLLHFVKESKQDESGMPNNRFLAERTGGTYSTLKVQPAELEDSGVYFCASSQDIAKSSYNEQFFGPGTRLTVL.

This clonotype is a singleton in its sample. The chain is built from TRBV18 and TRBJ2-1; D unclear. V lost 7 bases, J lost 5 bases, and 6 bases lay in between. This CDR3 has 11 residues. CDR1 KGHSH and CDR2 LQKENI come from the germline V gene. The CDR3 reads CASYRNNEQFF. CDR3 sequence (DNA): TGTGCCAGCTACCGAAACAATGAGCAGTTCTTC. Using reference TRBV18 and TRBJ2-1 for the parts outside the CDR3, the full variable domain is NAGVMQNPRHLVRRRGQEARLRCSPMKGHSHVYWYRQLPEEGLKFMVYLQKENIIDESGMPKERFSAEFPKEGPSILRIQQVVRGDSAAYFCASYRNNEQFFGPGTRLTVL.

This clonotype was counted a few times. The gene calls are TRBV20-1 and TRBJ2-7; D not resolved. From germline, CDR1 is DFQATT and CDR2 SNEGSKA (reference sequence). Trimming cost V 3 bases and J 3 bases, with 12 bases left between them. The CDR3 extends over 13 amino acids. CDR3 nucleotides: TGCAGTGCTAGGGTGGGGAAAGGCTACGAGCAGTACTTC. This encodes CSARVGKGYEQYF.

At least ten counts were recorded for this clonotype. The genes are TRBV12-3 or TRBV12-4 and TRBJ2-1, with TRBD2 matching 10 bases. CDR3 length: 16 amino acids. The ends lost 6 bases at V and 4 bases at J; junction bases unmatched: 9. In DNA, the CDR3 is TGTGCCAGCAGCTCCAGGACTAGCGGAGTTTACAATGAGCAGTTCTTC. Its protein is CASSSRTSGVYNEQFF.

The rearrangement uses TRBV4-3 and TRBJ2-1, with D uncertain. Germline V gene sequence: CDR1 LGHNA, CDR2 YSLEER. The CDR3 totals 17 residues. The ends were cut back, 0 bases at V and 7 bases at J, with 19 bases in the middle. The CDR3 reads CASSQDAVHIPPNEQFF. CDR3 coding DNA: TGCGCCAGCAGCCAAGACGCGGTCCATATCCCACCTAATGAGCAGTTCTTC.

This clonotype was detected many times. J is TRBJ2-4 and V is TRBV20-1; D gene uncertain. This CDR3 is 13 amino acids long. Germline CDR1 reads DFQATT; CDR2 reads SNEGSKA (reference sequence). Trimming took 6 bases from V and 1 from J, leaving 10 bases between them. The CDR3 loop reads CSAFQRAKNIQYF. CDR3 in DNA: TGCAGTGCCTTCCAACGGGCCAAAAACATTCAGTACTTC.

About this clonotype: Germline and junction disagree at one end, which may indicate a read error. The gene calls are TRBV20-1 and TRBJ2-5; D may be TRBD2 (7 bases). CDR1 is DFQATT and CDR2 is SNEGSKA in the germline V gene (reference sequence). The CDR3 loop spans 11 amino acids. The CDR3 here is CRARGGETQYF. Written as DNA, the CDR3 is TGCAGGGCTAGGGGGGGTGAGACCCAGTACTTC.

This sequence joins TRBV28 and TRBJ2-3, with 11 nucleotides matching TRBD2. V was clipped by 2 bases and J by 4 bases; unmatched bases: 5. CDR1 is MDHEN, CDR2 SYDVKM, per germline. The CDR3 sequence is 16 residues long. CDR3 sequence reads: CASSLNSGRAADTQYF. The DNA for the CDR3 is TGTGCCAGCAGTTTAAATAGCGGGAGGGCGGCAGATACGCAGTATTTT.

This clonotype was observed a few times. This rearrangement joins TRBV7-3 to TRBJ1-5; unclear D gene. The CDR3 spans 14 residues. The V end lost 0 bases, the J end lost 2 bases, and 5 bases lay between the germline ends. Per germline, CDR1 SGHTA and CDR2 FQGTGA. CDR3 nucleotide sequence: TGTGCCAGCAGCTTAACCCACGGCAATCAGCCCCAGCATTTT. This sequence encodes CASSLTHGNQPQHF.

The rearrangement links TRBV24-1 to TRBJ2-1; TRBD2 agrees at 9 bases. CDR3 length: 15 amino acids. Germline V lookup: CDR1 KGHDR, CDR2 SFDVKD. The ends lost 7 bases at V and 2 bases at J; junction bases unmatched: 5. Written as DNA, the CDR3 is TGTGCCACCAGCCCGAGCGGGGGGCCCTACAATGAGCAGTTCTTC. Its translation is CATSPSGGPYNEQFF.

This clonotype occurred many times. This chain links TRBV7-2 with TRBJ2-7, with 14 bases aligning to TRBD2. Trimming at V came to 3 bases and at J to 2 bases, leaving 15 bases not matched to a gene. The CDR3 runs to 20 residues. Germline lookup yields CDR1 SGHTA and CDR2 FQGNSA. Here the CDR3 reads CASSLYSLGLAGAPTYEQYF. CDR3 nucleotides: TGTGCCAGCAGCTTGTACTCCTTGGGACTAGCGGGAGCCCCAACCTACGAGCAGTACTTC.

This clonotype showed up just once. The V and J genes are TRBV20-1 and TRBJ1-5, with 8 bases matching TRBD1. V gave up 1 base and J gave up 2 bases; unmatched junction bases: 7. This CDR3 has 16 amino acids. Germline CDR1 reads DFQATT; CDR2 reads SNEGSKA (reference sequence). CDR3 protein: CSARGLADRGNQPQHF. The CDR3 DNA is TGCAGTGCTAGAGGGTTAGCGGACAGGGGCAATCAGCCCCAGCATTTT.

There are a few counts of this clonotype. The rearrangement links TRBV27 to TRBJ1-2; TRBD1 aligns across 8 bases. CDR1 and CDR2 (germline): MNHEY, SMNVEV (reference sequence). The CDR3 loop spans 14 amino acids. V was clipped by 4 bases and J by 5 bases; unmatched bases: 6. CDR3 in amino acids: CASSSKDRVYGYTF. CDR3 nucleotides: TGTGCCAGCAGTTCAAAGGACAGGGTTTATGGCTACACCTTC.

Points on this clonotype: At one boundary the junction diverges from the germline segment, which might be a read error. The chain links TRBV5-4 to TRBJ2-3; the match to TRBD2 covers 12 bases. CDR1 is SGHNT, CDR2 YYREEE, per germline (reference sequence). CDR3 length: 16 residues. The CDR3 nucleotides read TGTGCCAACAGCTCCACTAGCGGGGGGCCCACAGATACGCAGTATTTT. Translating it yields CANSSTSGGPTDTQYF. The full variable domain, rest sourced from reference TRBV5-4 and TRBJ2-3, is ETGVTQSPTHLIKTRGQQVTLRCSSQSGHNTVSWYQQALGQGPQFIFQYYREEENGRGNFPPRFSGLQFPNYSSELNVNALELDDSALYLCANSSTSGGPTDTQYFGPGTRLTVL.

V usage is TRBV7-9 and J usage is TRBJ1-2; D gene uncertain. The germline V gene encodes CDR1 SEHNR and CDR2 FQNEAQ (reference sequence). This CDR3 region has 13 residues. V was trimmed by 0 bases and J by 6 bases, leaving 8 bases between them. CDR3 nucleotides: TGTGCCAGCAGCTTAGCGGCGGGGAATGGCTACACCTTC. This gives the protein CASSLAAGNGYTF.

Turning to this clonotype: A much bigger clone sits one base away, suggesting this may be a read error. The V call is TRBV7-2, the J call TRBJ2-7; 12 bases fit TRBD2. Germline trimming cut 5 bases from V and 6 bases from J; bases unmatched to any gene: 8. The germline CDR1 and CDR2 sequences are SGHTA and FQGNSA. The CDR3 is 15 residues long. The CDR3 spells CASSQGLAGIGEQYF. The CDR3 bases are TGTGCCAGCAGCCAAGGACTAGCGGGAATCGGCGAGCAGTACTTC.

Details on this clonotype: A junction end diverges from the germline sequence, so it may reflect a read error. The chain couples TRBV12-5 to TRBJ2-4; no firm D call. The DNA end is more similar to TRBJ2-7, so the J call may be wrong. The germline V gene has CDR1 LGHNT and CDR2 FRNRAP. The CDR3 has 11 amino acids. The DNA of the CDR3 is TGTGCTAGTAGTTTTACCCTCGAGCAGTACTTC. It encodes CASSFTLEQYF.